Reported below is one T cell receptor (beta chain). Its antigen remains unidentified. PCR was performed using 60 Vbeta and 13 Jbeta primers. Clones were read by immunoSEQ multiplex PCR, and TCRdb kept only the in-frame ones, dropping some. The sample includes about 150,000 clones, approximately 80% seen only once; the top ten take 9.5% to 15%. These data are taken from a study of cytomegalovirus exposure and HLA in healthy donors. Study background: Genetic ancestry analysis placed over 65% of the 410 or so donors that were genotyped in the Caucasian-associated cluster.

V lost 4 bases and J lost 3; bases outside the gene matches: 4. This CDR3 has 15 residues. Germline-derived CDR1 and CDR2 are SGDLS and YYNGEE. Findings and caveats of the study: Segments of the TCR beta V type were, in most cases, productive about 90% or about 30% of the time in an earlier analysis.

This chain links TRBV9 with TRBJ2-1, with 10 nucleotides matching TRBD2. Source material: PBMCs. This clonotype was obtained from a man aged 25-45 years in good health and CMV-seropositive. The CDR3 reads CASSPSGRDYNEQFF. In DNA form, the CDR3 reads TGTGCCAGCAGCCCTAGCGGGAGAGACTACAATGAGCAGTTCTTC.